Listed below are T cell receptor beta chains from one sample, sequenced in a study of OX40 agonist ivuxolimab in advanced cancers. Profiled with immunoSEQ multiplex PCR; TCRdb holds only in-frame clones, not every one. The sample contains some 10,000 clones, just over 75% of which appear only once. This specimen consisted of CD4+ or CD8+ T cells sorted from blood, obtained in a trial of the OX40 agonist ivuxolimab. All receptors derive from an adult with an advanced solid tumor such as melanoma, head and neck, liver or kidney cancer. The CDR3 runs from the conserved cysteine through the conserved F or W. The order of the fields is clone size, D gene, V gene, J gene, CDR3 DNA, CDR3 protein. A D gene is named only where the DNA matches it firmly. Clone size, where shown, is once, few, many, or a class for clones that have expanded.

once	NA	TRBV28	TRBJ2-7	TGTGCCAGCAGTTCATGGGGGGTGAACGAGCAGTACTTC	CASSSWGVNEQYF
NA	NA	TRBV13	TRBJ1-2	TGTGCCAGCAGCTTAGAGTATATAGGCAAACTCTATGGCTACACCTTC	CASSLEYIGKLYGYTF
few	NA	TRBV29-1	TRBJ2-7	TGCAGCGTTGTCCGAAAGTACGAGCAGTACTTC	CSVVRKYEQYF
NA	NA	TRBV5-8	TRBJ1-2	TGTGCCAGCAGCTCCGGGGGGTACGGATTTAACTATGGCTACACCTTC	CASSSGGYGFNYGYTF
NA	NA	TRBV4-1	TRBJ2-5	TGCGCCAGCAGCCAAGTCCCCTTTGGGGTTGAAGAGACCCAGTACTTC	CASSQVPFGVEETQYF
NA	TRBD1	TRBV7-2	TRBJ1-3	TGTGCCAGCAGCTTAGTCTCAGGGGGCCCTGGAAACACCATATATTTT	CASSLVSGGPGNTIYF
NA	TRBD2	TRBV6-1	TRBJ2-1	TGTGCCAGCAGTGGGCCTAGCGGGAGCTCCTACAATGAGCAGTTCTTC	CASSGPSGSSYNEQFF
NA	NA	TRBV6-5	TRBJ1-2	TGTGCCAGCAGTATCGAGAGAGGCAGGAGCTATGGCTACACCTTC	CASSIERGRSYGYTF
NA	TRBD2	TRBV2	TRBJ2-3	TGCGCCAGCAGTTACCTTAGCGGGGCAGATACGCAGTATTTT	CASSYLSGADTQYF
NA	TRBD1	TRBV7-9	TRBJ2-1	TGTGCCAGCAGCCAGGGACAGGGGCGCAACAATGAGCAGTTCTTC	CASSQGQGRNNEQFF
NA	NA	TRBV11-2	TRBJ2-7	TGTGCCAGCAGCTGGGGACTCACTTACGAGCAGTACTTC	CASSWGLTYEQYF
NA	TRBD2	TRBV5-1	TRBJ2-7	TGCGCCAGCAGCTTTCCGGGACTAAACTACGAGCAGTACTTC	CASSFPGLNYEQYF
few	TRBD2	TRBV7-6	TRBJ2-1	TGTGCCAGCAGCCCGGGGGGGGATAACAATGAGCAGTTCTTC	CASSPGGDNNEQFF
few	NA	TRBV6-4	TRBJ2-2	TGTGCCAGCAGTGATGGTGAGACCGGGGAGCTGTTTTTT	CASSDGETGELFF